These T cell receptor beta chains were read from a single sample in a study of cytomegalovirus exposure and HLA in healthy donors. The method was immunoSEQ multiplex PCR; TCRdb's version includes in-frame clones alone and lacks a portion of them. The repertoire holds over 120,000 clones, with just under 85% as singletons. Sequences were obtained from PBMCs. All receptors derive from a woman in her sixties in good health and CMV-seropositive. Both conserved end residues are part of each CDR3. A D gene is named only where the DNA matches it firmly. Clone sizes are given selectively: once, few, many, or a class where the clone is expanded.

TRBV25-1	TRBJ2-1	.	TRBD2	TGTGCCAGCAGGGGGGGACCTGAAGCGGGAGGTGGAAATGAGCAGTTCTTC	CASRGGPEAGGGNEQFF
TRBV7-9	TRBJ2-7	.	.	TGTGCCAGCAGCCCCTTAAGCGGCTCCTACGAGCAGTACTTC	CASSPLSGSYEQYF
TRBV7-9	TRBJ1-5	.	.	TGTGCCAGCAGCTTAGCGCGGGGGCGGCGAAAGCAGCCCCAGCATTTT	CASSLARGRRKQPQHF
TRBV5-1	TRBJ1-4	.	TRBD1	TGCGCCAGCAGCCCTACCCCCGGGACAGGGGGCGAAAAACTGTTTTTT	CASSPTPGTGGEKLFF
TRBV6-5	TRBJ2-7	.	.	TGTGCCAGCAGTAGAGGGCCACTCTTTGAGCAGTACTTC	CASSRGPLFEQYF
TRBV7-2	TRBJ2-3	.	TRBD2	TGTGCCAGCAGCTTAGTTACTAGCGGGGCTTTCACAGATACGCAGTATTTT	CASSLVTSGAFTDTQYF
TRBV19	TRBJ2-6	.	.	TGTGCCAGTAGTATAGGACAGACTGGGGCCAACGTCCTGACTTTC	CASSIGQTGANVLTF
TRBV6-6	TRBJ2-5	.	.	TGTGCCAGCAGTTACCCAGACGGGGAGACCCAGTACTTC	CASSYPDGETQYF
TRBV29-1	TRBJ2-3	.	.	TGCAGCGTTGTAGGAGAGCGGGCCGCTCACGATACGCAGTATTTT	CSVVGERAAHDTQYF
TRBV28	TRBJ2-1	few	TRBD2	TGTGCCAGCAGCCCGCCGGGACTAGCATCCGATGAGCAGTTCTTC	CASSPPGLASDEQFF
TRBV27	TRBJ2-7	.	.	TGTGCCAGCAGTCCAGGACAGAGCTCCTACGAGCAGTACTTC	CASSPGQSSYEQYF
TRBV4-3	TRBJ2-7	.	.	TGCGCCAGCAGCCAAGATCATGGCCAGGCGTACGAGCAGTACTTC	CASSQDHGQAYEQYF
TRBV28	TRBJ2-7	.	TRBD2	TGTGCCAGCAGTTCAATCCCTGTAGCGGGACCTACCTACGAGCAGTACTTC	CASSSIPVAGPTYEQYF
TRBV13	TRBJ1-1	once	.	TGTGCCAGCAGCCTTCGGATGGACTGGAACACTGAAGCTTTCTTT	CASSLRMDWNTEAFF
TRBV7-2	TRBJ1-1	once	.	TGTGCCAGCAGCTTAAGGAGCGGAAGGGGGATTGACACTGAAGCTTTCTTT	CASSLRSGRGIDTEAFF
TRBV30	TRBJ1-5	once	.	TGTGCCTGGGGACATCTCAATCAGCCCCAGCATTTT	CAWGHLNQPQHF
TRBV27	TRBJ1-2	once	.	TGTGCCAGCAGCCAAAACTATAACTATGGCTACACCTTC	CASSQNYNYGYTF
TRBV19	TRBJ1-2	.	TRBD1	TGTGCCAGTACCATAGGGACAGTCCAAGGCTACACCTTC	CASTIGTVQGYTF